What follows is one T cell receptor beta chain and its context. These data belong to a study of blood T cell repertoires in COVID-19. V lost 3 bases to trimming and J lost 2 bases, with 16 bases between them. This CDR3 comprises 16 residues. The germline CDR1 and CDR2 sequences are SGDLS and YYNGEE. Sequenced by immunoSEQ multiplex PCR; TCRdb stores in-frame clones only, minus some. The sample shows 250,000 to 300,000 clones, about 76% of them seen only once. Material for sequencing was peripheral blood. The origin of this receptor is an older woman with active or convalescent COVID-19. This chain connects TRBV9 to TRBJ2-3; D perhaps matches TRBD2 (7 bases). The CDR3 loop is CASSAAGGQTTDTQYF. The CDR3 coding sequence is TGTGCCAGCAGCGCGGCCGGGGGGCAAACCACAGATACGCAGTATTTT. The complete variable domain, with remaining parts taken from reference TRBV9 and TRBJ2-3, reads DSGVTQTPKHLITATGQRVTLRCSPRSGDLSVYWYQQSLDQGLQFLIQYYNGEERAKGNILERFSAQQFPDLHSELNLSSLELGDSALYFCASSAAGGQTTDTQYFGPGTRLTVL.